Shown below are 9 T cell receptor beta chains from a single sample sequenced in a study of blood T cells in healthy people across ages. Then a second PCR, running about 6 to 12 cycles, was carried out with a sample-barcoded 5' primer and a J-beta primer mix. MiXCR, applied by TCRdb to the 5' RACE reads, yields one record per CDR3 protein. The sample shows around 990,000 distinct CDR3 sequences, around two fifths of them seen only once. Sequencing was done on a sample of blood. The receptor source for this set is a young man in good health.

The rearrangement joins TRBV7-6 to TRBJ1-5; a possible D gene is TRBD1 (6 bases). V was pared by 6 bases and J by 3 bases, with 15 bases between. CDR1 SGHVS and CDR2 FNYEAQ come from the germline V gene. This CDR3 is built from 15 residues. The CDR3 is CASRYRQETNQPQHF. The CDR3 coding sequence is TGTGCCAGCAGATACAGACAGGAAACCAATCAGCCCCAGCATTTT. The variable domain in full, completed from reference TRBV7-6 and TRBJ1-5, reads GAGVSQSPRYKVTKRGQDVALRCDPISGHVSLYWYRQALGQGPEFLTYFNYEAQQDKSGLPNDRFSAERPEGSISTLTIQRTEQRDSAMYRCASRYRQETNQPQHFGDGTRLSIL.

The chain employs TRBV24-1 and TRBJ2-3; 10 positions match TRBD2. Trimming took 3 bases from V and 5 from J; bases not matched to a gene: 13. This CDR3 has 18 amino acids. The V gene's germline CDR1 is KGHDR and CDR2 SFDVKD. The CDR3: CATSDPGSGGPKGDTQYF. DNA of the CDR3: TGTGCCACCAGTGATCCGGGTAGCGGGGGGCCTAAAGGAGATACGCAGTATTTT.

The chain is built from TRBV7-2 and TRBJ2-4, with 10 positions matching TRBD1. Germline CDR1 SGHTA, CDR2 FQGNSA. The CDR3 is 18 amino acids. V lost 3 bases and J lost 3; bases outside the gene matches: 11. The CDR3 bases are TGTGCCAGCAGCTTCGCCCTAAGGGGACAGGGGAGCAAAAACATTCAGTACTTC. Its translation is CASSFALRGQGSKNIQYF.

The genes are TRBV6-1 and TRBJ1-1; no firm D call. This CDR3 is built from 13 residues. V was trimmed by 8 bases and J by 3 bases, leaving 13 bases between them. Germline V gene sequence: CDR1 MNHNS, CDR2 SASEGT. The CDR3 protein is CASDDRGYTEAFF. The CDR3 DNA follows: TGTGCCAGCGACGACCGCGGCTACACTGAAGCTTTCTTT.

A word on this clonotype: This CDR3 fails to terminate in the conserved phenylalanine or tryptophan, so it likely reflects a read error. The CDR3 DNA sequence: TGCGCCAGCAGCGAGAGTCAACGGGCTTACGAGCAGTACTAC. It is translated as CASSESQRAYEQYY. The chain couples TRBV4-1 to TRBJ2-7; D unresolved. Germline V gives CDR1 MGHRA, CDR2 YSYEKL. The CDR3 is 14 amino acids. V was shortened by 5 bases and J by 4 bases, with 15 bases between the two germline ends.

This rearrangement joins TRBV7-2 to TRBJ2-3, with TRBD1 matching 10 bases. The germline V gene encodes CDR1 SGHTA and CDR2 FQGNSA. The CDR3 is 16 residues long. The J segment lost 4 bases and the V segment lost 1 base, leaving 5 bases of the junction unmatched. CDR3 sequence reads: CASSLVGTGEADTQYF. The CDR3 DNA reads as TGTGCCAGCAGCTTAGTCGGGACAGGGGAGGCAGATACGCAGTATTTT.

The genes are TRBV7-9 and TRBJ1-1, with D maybe TRBD1 (5 bases). Trimming removed 4 bases from V and 1 base from J, with 13 bases in between. Germline V gene sequence: CDR1 SEHNR, CDR2 FQNEAQ (reference sequence). The CDR3 is made up of 15 amino acids. The CDR3 DNA sequence: TGTGCCAGCAGCTCATTCAGGGACTCGAACACTGAAGCTTTCTTT. This translates into CASSSFRDSNTEAFF.

This chain joins TRBV4-1 and TRBJ2-3; D might be TRBD1 or TRBD2, each matching 6 bases. With 5 bases removed from V and 2 bases from J, the gap between germline ends came to 11 bases. Germline lookup yields CDR1 MGHRA and CDR2 YSYEKL. The CDR3 loop spans 14 amino acids. The CDR3 here is CASSRGVDTDTQYF. The CDR3 DNA follows: TGCGCCAGCAGCAGGGGGGTGGACACAGATACGCAGTATTTT.

V and J are TRBV7-3 and TRBJ2-3; D is undetermined. The V end was cut by 4 bases, the J end by 4 bases, with 12 bases between. Germline lookup yields CDR1 SGHTA and CDR2 FQGTGA. This CDR3 has 14 residues. CDR3: CASSSSSSADTQYF. CDR3 in DNA: TGTGCCAGCAGCTCCAGTTCAAGCGCAGATACGCAGTATTTT.